This TCR beta chain was found in a study of blood T cell repertoires in COVID-19. From germline, CDR1 is GTSNPN and CDR2 SVGIG (reference sequence). The CDR3 sequence is 14 residues long. Trimming left V 2 bases short and J 1 base short, with 12 bases between. Repertoires were generated with immunoSEQ multiplex PCR, while TCRdb's copy carries only in-frame clones and drops some. The repertoire holds around 130,000 clones, with 70% to 90% as singletons. This clonotype was sampled from a woman between 45 and 65 years old who had recovered from COVID-19. The specimen sequenced was PBMCs or T cells enriched from blood (not recorded which). The gene calls are TRBV30 and TRBJ2-7; tentative D call: TRBD2 (5 bases). This CDR3 is CAWSYFRDSYEQYF. The CDR3 nucleotides are TGTGCCTGGAGTTATTTCCGGGATTCCTACGAGCAGTACTTC.